Sequencing of this T cell receptor beta chain was carried out in a study of T cell responses to AZD1222 COVID-19 vaccine. Findings and caveats of the study: Clonal diversity was possibly underestimated, and white British individuals and females predominated among donors. Spike-specific TCR breadth rose after two AZD1222 doses, and depth rose as well. Repertoire sampling was restricted to post-peak T cell response timepoints.

Produced via immunoSEQ multiplex PCR; TCRdb's table is partial and in-frame only. The data show around 130,000 clones, roughly 94% seen once. In its sample, this clone was seen once. Its antigen is unidentified. The sequence derives from an adult in good health. The material was peripheral blood, obtained on day 0 of AZD1222 vaccination.

The CDR3 sequence: CASSPSLSNTEAFF. CDR3 DNA: TGCGCCAGCAGCCCCTCATTGTCGAACACTGAAGCTTTCTTT. The J gene is TRBJ1-1, the V gene TRBV4-3; no reliable D call. The germline gives CDR1 LGHNA, CDR2 YSLEER. The length of the CDR3 is 14 residues. Trimming left V 4 bases short and J 1 base short, with 10 bases between.